This section outlines one T cell receptor (beta chain) sequence together with its context. The antigen remains undetermined. The germline V gene encodes CDR1 SGHRS and CDR2 YFSETQ. The CDR3 covers 16 residues. The V gene lost 5 bases and the J gene lost 0 bases, with 15 bases spanning the gap. The sample originates from a study of long-term antiretroviral therapy in people with HIV. Points from the study as a whole: Researchers lacked any data on ART adherence, viral resistance or therapy changes.

Version v3.0 of the immunoSEQ assay ran at survey level. The method was immunoSEQ multiplex PCR; TCRdb's version includes in-frame clones alone and lacks a portion of them. The data contain roughly 40,000 clones, 94% of them singletons. This chain connects TRBV5-1 to TRBJ2-4; a weak D match, TRBD2 (6 bases). This TCR derives from a man aged 25-45 years with HIV. The material sequenced was unsorted PBMCs, taken 9.2 years after starting antiretroviral therapy. The CDR3 spells CASSSYSGLAKNIQYF. CDR3 nucleotides: TGCGCCAGCAGTTCCTATAGCGGTTTAGCCAAAAACATTCAGTACTTC.